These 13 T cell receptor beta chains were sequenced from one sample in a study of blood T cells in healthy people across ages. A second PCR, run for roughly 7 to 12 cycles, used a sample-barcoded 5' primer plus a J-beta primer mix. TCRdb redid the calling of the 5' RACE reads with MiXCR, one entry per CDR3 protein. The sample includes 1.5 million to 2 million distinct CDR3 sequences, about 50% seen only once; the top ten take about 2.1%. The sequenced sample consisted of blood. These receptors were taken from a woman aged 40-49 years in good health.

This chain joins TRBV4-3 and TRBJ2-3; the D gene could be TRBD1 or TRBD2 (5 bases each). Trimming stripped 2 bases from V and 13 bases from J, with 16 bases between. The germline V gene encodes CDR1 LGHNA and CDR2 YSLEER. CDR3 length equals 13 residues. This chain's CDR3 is CASSQLGASEKYF. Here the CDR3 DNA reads TGCGCCAGCAGCCAACTCGGGGCTAGTGAGAAGTATTTT.

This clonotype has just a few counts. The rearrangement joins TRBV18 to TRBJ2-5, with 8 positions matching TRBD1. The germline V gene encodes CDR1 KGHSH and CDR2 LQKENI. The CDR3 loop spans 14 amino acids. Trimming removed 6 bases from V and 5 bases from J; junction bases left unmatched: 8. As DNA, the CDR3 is TGTGCCAGCTCTCGTGACAGGGGCGCCGAGACCCAGTACTTC. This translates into CASSRDRGAETQYF. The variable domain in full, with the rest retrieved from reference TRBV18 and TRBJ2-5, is NAGVMQNPRHLVRRRGQEARLRCSPMKGHSHVYWYRQLPEEGLKFMVYLQKENIIDESGMPKERFSAEFPKEGPSILRIQQVVRGDSAAYFCASSRDRGAETQYFGPGTRLLVL.

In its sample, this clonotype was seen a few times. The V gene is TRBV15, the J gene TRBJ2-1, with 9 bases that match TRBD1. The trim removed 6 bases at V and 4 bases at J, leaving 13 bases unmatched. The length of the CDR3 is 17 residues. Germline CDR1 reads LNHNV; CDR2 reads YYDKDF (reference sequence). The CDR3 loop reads CATRKRGGTGQYNEQFF. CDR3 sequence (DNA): TGTGCCACCAGAAAAAGAGGCGGGACAGGGCAGTACAATGAGCAGTTCTTC.

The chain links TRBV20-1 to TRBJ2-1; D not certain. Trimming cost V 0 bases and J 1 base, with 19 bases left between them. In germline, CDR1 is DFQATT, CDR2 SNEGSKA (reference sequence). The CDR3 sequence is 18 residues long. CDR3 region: CSARDRAGPSTSYNEQFF. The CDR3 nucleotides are TGCAGTGCTAGAGATCGAGCAGGCCCATCGACTTCCTACAATGAGCAGTTCTTC.

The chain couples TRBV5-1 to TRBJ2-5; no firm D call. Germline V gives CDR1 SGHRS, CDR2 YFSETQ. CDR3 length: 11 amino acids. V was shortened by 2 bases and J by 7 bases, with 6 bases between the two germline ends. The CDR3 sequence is CASSFDGTQYF. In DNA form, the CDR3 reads TGCGCCAGCAGCTTTGATGGGACCCAGTACTTC.

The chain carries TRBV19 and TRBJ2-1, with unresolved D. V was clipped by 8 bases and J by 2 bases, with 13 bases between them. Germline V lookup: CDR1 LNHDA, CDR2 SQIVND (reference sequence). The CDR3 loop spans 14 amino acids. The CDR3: CASLSSPPYNEQFF. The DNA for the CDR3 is TGTGCCAGTCTAAGTAGCCCCCCCTACAATGAGCAGTTCTTC.

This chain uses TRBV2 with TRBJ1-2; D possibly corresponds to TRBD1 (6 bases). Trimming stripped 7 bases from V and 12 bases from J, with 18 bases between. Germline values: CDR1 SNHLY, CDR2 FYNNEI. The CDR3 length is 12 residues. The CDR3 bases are TGTGCCAGCACCGAGGACAGCCTACAGCACACCTTC. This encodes CASTEDSLQHTF.

The CDR3: CASSLVQGGESYEQYF. In nucleotides, the CDR3 is TGCGCCAGCAGCTTGGTGCAGGGGGGAGAATCCTACGAGCAGTACTTC. The gene calls are TRBV5-1 and TRBJ2-7, with D possibly TRBD1 on 7 matching bases. V lost 0 bases and J lost 1, with 14 bases in between. The CDR3 sequence is 16 residues long. Germline V gene lookup returns CDR1 SGHRS and CDR2 YFSETQ. Drawing the rest from reference TRBV5-1 and TRBJ2-7, the complete variable domain is KAGVTQTPRYLIKTRGQQVTLSCSPISGHRSVSWYQQTPGQGLQFLFEYFSETQRNKGNFPGRFSGRQFSNSRSEMNVSTLELGDSALYLCASSLVQGGESYEQYFGPGTRLTVT.

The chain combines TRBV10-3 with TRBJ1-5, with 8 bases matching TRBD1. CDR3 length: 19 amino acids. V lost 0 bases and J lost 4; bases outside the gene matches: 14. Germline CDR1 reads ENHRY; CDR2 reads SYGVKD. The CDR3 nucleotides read TGTGCCATCAGTGAGTCCGGTTTGAGGCCAGGGGGCGAGAATCAGCCCCAGCATTTT. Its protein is CAISESGLRPGGENQPQHF.

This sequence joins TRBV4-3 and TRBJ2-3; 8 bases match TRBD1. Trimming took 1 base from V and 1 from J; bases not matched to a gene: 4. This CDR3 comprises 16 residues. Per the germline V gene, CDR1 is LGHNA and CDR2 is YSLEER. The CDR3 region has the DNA TGCGCCAGCAGCCAAGGGACAGGGTGGGGCACAGATACGCAGTATTTT. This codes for CASSQGTGWGTDTQYF.

The CDR3 is CASSLPPTNEKLFF. CDR3 DNA: TGTGCCAGCAGCCTTCCCCCAACTAATGAAAAACTGTTTTTT. The chain employs TRBV2 and TRBJ1-4; no firm D call. Trimming shortened V by 6 bases and J by 0 bases, and 8 bases separated the two germline ends. CDR1 and CDR2 from the germline V gene are SNHLY and FYNNEI. CDR3 length equals 14 residues.

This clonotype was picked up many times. Here the CDR3 reads CASSLDSGGQETQYF. In DNA form, the CDR3 reads TGTGCCAGCAGCTTGGATAGCGGGGGGCAAGAGACCCAGTACTTC. This rearrangement joins TRBV11-2 to TRBJ2-5; 10 bases match TRBD2. The CDR3 totals 15 residues. Per the germline V gene, CDR1 is SGHAT and CDR2 is FQNNGV. Trimming took 3 bases from V and 2 from J; bases not matched to a gene: 3.

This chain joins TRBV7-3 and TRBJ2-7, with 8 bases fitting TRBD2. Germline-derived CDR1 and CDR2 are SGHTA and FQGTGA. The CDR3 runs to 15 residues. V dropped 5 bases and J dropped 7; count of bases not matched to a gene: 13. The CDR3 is CASSKSGGRYNEQYF. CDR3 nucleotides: TGTGCCAGCAGCAAAAGCGGGGGCCGCTACAATGAGCAGTACTTC.